The clone carrying this T cell receptor (beta chain) was seen once. 60 Vbeta and 13 Jbeta primers were used in PCR. Using immunoSEQ multiplex PCR, the repertoire was profiled, and TCRdb retains in-frame clones only, with some absent. The table lists 120,000 to 150,000 clones, 70% to 75% of them singletons. Germline loops: CDR1 MGHDK, CDR2 SYGVNS. This CDR3 spans 16 amino acids. V was pared by 2 bases and J by 5 bases, with 15 bases between. These data come from a study of cytomegalovirus exposure and HLA in healthy donors. The V and J genes are TRBV25-1 and TRBJ1-4, with unresolved D. The specimen sequenced was PBMCs. This TCR was recovered from a woman aged 35 to 49 in good health and CMV-seronegative. The CDR3 DNA follows: TGTGCCAGCAGTGAACGGAGAGCTACGGGAAATGAAAAACTGTTTTTT. It encodes CASSERRATGNEKLFF.